The 5 T cell receptor beta chains in this list originate from one sample, sequenced in a study of spatial heterogeneity in lung cancer. TCRdb independently ran MiXCR on the 5' RACE reads; one entry per CDR3 protein. The sample holds under 30,000 distinct CDR3 sequences, 3.3% seen once. Time point noted: sample taken at primary tumor resection. This material consisted of PBMCs, taken at surgery. The source of these receptors is a female donor with early-stage non-small cell lung cancer.

Many counts were recorded for this clonotype. The chain recombines TRBV5-1 with TRBJ2-3; the D gene could be TRBD1 or TRBD2 (5 bases each). Trimming stripped 4 bases from V and 5 bases from J, with 14 bases between. Germline CDR1 reads SGHRS; CDR2 reads YFSETQ. This CDR3 is 14 amino acids long. CDR3 nucleotide sequence: TGCGCCAGCAGCGGTGGGGACCTAAAAGATACGCAGTATTTT. This translates into CASSGGDLKDTQYF.

This clonotype was observed at least ten times. This chain links TRBV5-1 with TRBJ2-7; D is possibly TRBD1 (5 bases). CDR3 length equals 13 residues. V lost 2 bases and J lost 3, with 9 bases in between. Germline loops: CDR1 SGHRS, CDR2 YFSETQ. DNA for the CDR3: TGCGCCAGCAGCTTACCTGACAGCTACGAGCAGTACTTC. Translating gives CASSLPDSYEQYF. The full variable domain, its missing parts supplied by reference TRBV5-1 and TRBJ2-7, is KAGVTQTPRYLIKTRGQQVTLSCSPISGHRSVSWYQQTPGQGLQFLFEYFSETQRNKGNFPGRFSGRQFSNSRSEMNVSTLELGDSALYLCASSLPDSYEQYFGPGTRLTVT.

Many counts were recorded for this clonotype. The CDR3 nucleotides are TGTGCCAGCAGCCAACAGGCGGGACGCACAGATACGCAGTATTTT. This codes for CASSQQAGRTDTQYF. V usage is TRBV4-2 and J usage is TRBJ2-3; perhaps TRBD2 as D (6 bases). Trimming took off 2 bases at V and 1 base at J, with 10 bases between the two ends. The CDR3 runs to 15 residues. Germline CDR1 and CDR2: LGHNA and YNFKEQ.

This clonotype occurred many times. V gene TRBV19 combines with J gene TRBJ2-2; 9 nucleotides line up with TRBD2. CDR3 length: 15 residues. Per germline, CDR1 LNHDA and CDR2 SQIVND (reference sequence). After removal of 4 bases from V and 8 bases from J, the junction contained 8 bases not matched to a gene. The CDR3: CASSNPSGMGGELFF. In DNA, the CDR3 is TGTGCCAGTAGTAACCCTAGCGGGATGGGAGGGGAGCTGTTTTTT.

The genes are TRBV7-3 and TRBJ2-1, with a weak D call TRBD2 (6 bases). The germline CDR1 and CDR2 sequences are SGHTA and FQGTGA. CDR3 length equals 15 residues. Trimming cost V 4 bases and J 3 bases, with 13 bases left between them. CDR3 residues: CASSSQGGIYNEQFF. As DNA, the CDR3 is TGTGCCAGCAGCTCCCAGGGCGGGATCTACAATGAGCAGTTCTTC. Filled out from reference TRBV7-3 and TRBJ2-1, the complete variable domain reads GAGVSQTPSNKVTEKGKYVELRCDPISGHTALYWYRQSLGQGPEFLIYFQGTGAADDSGLPNDRFFAVRPEGSVSTLKIQRTERGDSAVYLCASSSQGGIYNEQFFGPGTRLTVL.